This T cell receptor beta chain came from a study of T cell responses to AZD1222 COVID-19 vaccine. Produced via immunoSEQ multiplex PCR; TCRdb's table is partial and in-frame only. The sample records tens of thousands of clones, around nine tenths being singletons. The CDR3 has 14 amino acids. Germline CDR1 reads LGHNA; CDR2 reads YSLEER. V lost 4 bases, J lost 0 bases, and 7 bases lay in between. The material sequenced was peripheral blood, taken on day 0 of MenACWY control vaccination. This clonotype was obtained from an adult in good health. This sequence joins TRBV4-3 and TRBJ1-5; D not resolved. In nucleotides, the CDR3 is TGCGCCAGCAGCCTCGGGGTTAGCAATCAGCCCCAGCATTTT. This translates into CASSLGVSNQPQHF.